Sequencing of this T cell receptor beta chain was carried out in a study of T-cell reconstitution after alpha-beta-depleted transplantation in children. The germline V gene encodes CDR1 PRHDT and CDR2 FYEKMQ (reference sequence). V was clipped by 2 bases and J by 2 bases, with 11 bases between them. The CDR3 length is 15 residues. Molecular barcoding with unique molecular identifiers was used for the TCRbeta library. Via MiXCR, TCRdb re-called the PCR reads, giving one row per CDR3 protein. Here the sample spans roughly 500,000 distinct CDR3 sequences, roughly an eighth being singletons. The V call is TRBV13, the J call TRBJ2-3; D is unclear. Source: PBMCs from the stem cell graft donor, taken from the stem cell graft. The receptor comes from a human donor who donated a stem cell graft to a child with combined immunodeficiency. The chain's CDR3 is CASSLSAGLTDTQYF. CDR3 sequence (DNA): TGTGCCAGCAGCTTATCGGCAGGTCTCACAGATACGCAGTATTTT.